These 16 T cell receptor beta chains came from one sample sequenced in a study of STAT3 mutations in large granular lymphocyte leukemia. Here immunoSEQ multiplex PCR was the method, and the copy in TCRdb shows in-frame clones only, minus some. Among approximately 4,500 clones, around 83% were seen once, and the ten largest hold 77%. Overall study findings and caveats: At least one immunodominant TCR beta clonotype appeared in every T-cell large granular lymphocyte leukemia patient.

These receptors have no known antigen. The sequencing sample was made of peripheral blood mononuclear cells. The receptors shown here come from a man aged 35 to 55 with T-cell large granular lymphocyte leukemia. Some clones in this sample may be carry-over from other donors' samples.

The CDR3 DNA sequence: TGTGCCAGCAGCGCCGGGACAGGGGCCTTTTCCACCGGGGAGCTGTTTTTT. Amino acid sequence: CASSAGTGAFSTGELFF. The V call is TRBV11-3, the J call TRBJ2-2; TRBD1 aligns across 10 bases. CDR1 and CDR2 from the germline V gene are SGHNT and YENEEA. The CDR3 covers 17 residues. Unmatched junction bases numbered 10, after V lost 5 bases and J lost 4 bases. The full variable domain, completed using reference TRBV11-3 and TRBJ2-2, is EAGVVQSPRYKIIEKKQPVAFWCNPISGHNTLYWYLQNLGQGPELLIRYENEEAVDDSQLPKDRFSAERLKGVDSTLKIQPAELGDSAVYLCASSAGTGAFSTGELFFGEGSRLTVL.

V and J are TRBV7-9 and TRBJ1-5; D ambiguous. V dropped 1 base and J dropped 4 bases, with 11 bases sitting between them. The CDR3 spans 15 residues. CDR1 is SEHNR, CDR2 FQNEAQ, per germline (reference sequence). This chain's CDR3 is CASSLGWGMNQPQHF. The CDR3 nucleotides read TGTGCCAGCAGCTTAGGGTGGGGAATGAATCAGCCCCAGCATTTT.

The J gene is TRBJ1-2, the V gene TRBV14, with a weak D call TRBD1 (5 bases). The length of the CDR3 is 12 residues. Germline-derived CDR1 and CDR2 are SGHDN and FVKESK. Trimming pared 1 base from V and 8 bases from J, leaving 8 bases between. CDR3 nucleotides: TGTGCCAGCAGCCAAGGGGACCGGGGCTACACCTTC. Its protein product is CASSQGDRGYTF.

The chain links TRBV5-1 to TRBJ2-1; 7 bases match TRBD2. Germline V gene data show CDR1 as SGHRS and CDR2 as YFSETQ. Unmatched junction bases numbered 10, after V lost 1 base and J lost 3 bases. CDR3 length: 17 amino acids. The CDR3 sequence is CASSLSLSSGNYNEQFF. In nucleotides, the CDR3 is TGCGCCAGCAGCTTGTCCCTCAGCAGCGGGAACTACAATGAGCAGTTCTTC.

The genes are TRBV10-2 and TRBJ2-5; D remains unclear. The CDR3 extends over 13 amino acids. In germline, CDR1 is WSHSY, CDR2 SAAADI. V dropped 0 bases and J dropped 6 bases, with 8 bases sitting between them. The DNA for the CDR3 is TGCGCCAGCAGTGAGTCTGGTTTCCAGACCCAGTACTTC. It codes for CASSESGFQTQYF.

In its sample, this clone was seen once. V usage is TRBV7-9 and J usage is TRBJ1-2; 7 positions agree with TRBD1. Germline values: CDR1 SEHNR, CDR2 FQNEAQ (reference sequence). After removal of 4 bases from V and 4 bases from J, the junction contained 9 bases not matched to a gene. CDR3 length equals 15 residues. The CDR3 protein is CASSSRDSLGYGYTF. Here the CDR3 DNA reads TGTGCCAGCAGCTCCCGGGACAGCCTGGGCTATGGCTACACCTTC. The full variable domain, in which reference TRBV7-9 and TRBJ1-2 provide the parts outside the CDR3, is DTGVSQNPRHKITKRGQNVTFRCDPISEHNRLYWYRQTLGQGPEFLTYFQNEAQLEKSRLLSDRFSAERPKGSFSTLEIQRTEQGDSAMYLCASSSRDSLGYGYTFGSGTRLTVV.

The rearrangement uses TRBV27 and TRBJ2-1, with 7 bases aligning to TRBD2. This CDR3 spans 13 amino acids. V was pared by 4 bases and J by 9 bases, with 6 bases of the junction left unmatched. Germline lookup yields CDR1 MNHEY and CDR2 SMNVEV (reference sequence). For the CDR3, the DNA is TGTGCCAGCAGTTGGATTGCGGGGGTTGAGCAGTTCTTC. Residues: CASSWIAGVEQFF.

This chain uses TRBV6-5 with TRBJ2-2; perhaps TRBD1 as D (6 bases). The CDR3 loop spans 13 amino acids. CDR1 MNHEY and CDR2 SVGAGI come from the germline V gene. V was trimmed by 4 bases and J by 6 bases, leaving 9 bases between them. The CDR3 is CASSSHRAGELFF. The CDR3 DNA reads TGTGCCAGCAGTTCCCACAGGGCCGGGGAGCTGTTTTTT.

The chain recombines TRBV6-5 with TRBJ2-7; 8 bases line up with TRBD1. V shed 2 bases, J shed 2 bases, and the junction held 5 bases outside the gene matches. Looked up from germline, CDR1 is MNHEY and CDR2 is SVGAGI. The CDR3 spans 15 residues. The CDR3 loop reads CASSYDGQGAYEQYF. DNA of the CDR3: TGTGCCAGCAGTTACGACGGACAGGGCGCCTACGAGCAGTACTTC.

J is TRBJ2-2 and V is TRBV12-5; no clear D. CDR1 is LGHNT, CDR2 FRNRAP, per germline. CDR3 size: 13 residues. V lost 1 base to trimming and J lost 2 bases, with 2 bases between them. For the CDR3, the DNA is TGTGCTAGTGGTTTGGGAAACACCGGGGAGCTGTTTTTT. Its translation: CASGLGNTGELFF.

The chain joins TRBV5-1 to TRBJ2-7; D remains ambiguous. Germline-derived CDR1 and CDR2 are SGHRS and YFSETQ. V gave up 0 bases and J gave up 0 bases, with 13 bases separating them. There are 16 residues in the CDR3. The CDR3 region has the DNA TGCGCCAGCAGCTTGGATAGGGATTTAATCTCCTACGAGCAGTACTTC. This translates into CASSLDRDLISYEQYF. The full variable domain, its missing parts supplied by reference TRBV5-1 and TRBJ2-7, is KAGVTQTPRYLIKTRGQQVTLSCSPISGHRSVSWYQQTPGQGLQFLFEYFSETQRNKGNFPGRFSGRQFSNSRSEMNVSTLELGDSALYLCASSLDRDLISYEQYFGPGTRLTVT.

The rearrangement links TRBV29-1 to TRBJ1-2; 8 bases are shared with TRBD1. V lost 6 bases and J lost 3; bases outside the gene matches: 12. Germline V lookup: CDR1 SQVTM, CDR2 ANQGSEA. The CDR3 is 15 amino acids. This chain's CDR3 is CSVRTTGGVDYGYTF. The CDR3 nucleotides read TGCAGCGTACGAACTACAGGGGGAGTTGACTATGGCTACACCTTC.

J is TRBJ2-4 and V is TRBV30; D remains unclear. This CDR3 comprises 12 residues. Germline V gives CDR1 GTSNPN, CDR2 SVGIG (reference sequence). With 0 bases removed from V and 9 bases from J, the gap between germline ends came to 9 bases. The CDR3 nucleotides read TGTGCCTGGAGTGTAGGGCAGGTCATTCAGTACTTC. Protein product: CAWSVGQVIQYF.

The V call is TRBV7-9, the J call TRBJ1-4; 7 nucleotides align to TRBD1. CDR3 length equals 15 residues. The germline gives CDR1 SEHNR, CDR2 FQNEAQ (reference sequence). V dropped 0 bases and J dropped 7; count of bases not matched to a gene: 5. The CDR3 region has the DNA TGTGCCAGCAGCTTAGCGCTGGCAGGGGGTGAAAAACTGTTTTTT. This translates into CASSLALAGGEKLFF. The full variable domain, its missing parts supplied by reference TRBV7-9 and TRBJ1-4, is DTGVSQNPRHKITKRGQNVTFRCDPISEHNRLYWYRQTLGQGPEFLTYFQNEAQLEKSRLLSDRFSAERPKGSFSTLEIQRTEQGDSAMYLCASSLALAGGEKLFFGSGTQLSVL.

V is TRBV4-3 and J is TRBJ2-3; D is possibly TRBD1 or TRBD2 (6 bases each). The V end lost 4 bases, the J end lost 5 bases, and 13 bases lay between the germline ends. The germline CDR1 and CDR2 sequences are LGHNA and YSLEER. The CDR3 has 14 residues. CDR3 sequence: CASSPQGRGDTQYF. For the CDR3, the DNA is TGCGCCAGCAGCCCGCAGGGGCGGGGAGATACGCAGTATTTT.

By frequency in the sample, this clone is medium-sized. V is TRBV13 and J is TRBJ1-1; 7 bases are shared with TRBD1. V trimming: 5 bases; J trimming: 1 base; junction bases outside the gene matches: 4. The CDR3 is 14 residues long. Germline CDR1 is PRHDT and CDR2 is FYEKMQ (reference sequence). DNA of the CDR3: TGTGCCAGCAGCCACGGGACAGCGAACACTGAAGCTTTCTTT. Protein sequence: CASSHGTANTEAFF.